This T cell receptor (beta chain) was profiled in a study of cytomegalovirus exposure and HLA in healthy donors. Study-level points and caveats: Several of the most significant clusters appeared, in a later analysis, to be linked to common viral pathogens.

About this clone: What it recognizes is unknown.

The PCR had 60 Vbeta and 13 Jbeta primers. Original methodology: As a later analysis found, there were around 86 million unique TCR beta chains, of which roughly 11 million were shared. TCRdb's table, derived via immunoSEQ multiplex PCR, lists solely in-frame clones and lacks some. The V and J calls and clone size come from that table; D and trimming were worked out from the DNA. Of around 75,000 clones listed, 60% to 85% were seen once; the top ten hold more than 2.5%. The CDR3 totals 14 residues. The V and J ends lost 5 bases and 0 bases, in that order; junction bases with no gene match: 3. Sequencing was done on a sample of PBMCs. The chain combines TRBV23-1 with TRBJ2-7; 8 positions agree with TRBD1. TRBV23-1 is an open reading frame whose function is uncertain. The source is a man aged 18 to 29 in good health and CMV-seronegative. DNA of the CDR3: TGCGCCAGCAGTGGGGACAGGAGCTCCTACGAGCAGTACGTC. As protein: CASSGDRSSYEQYV.